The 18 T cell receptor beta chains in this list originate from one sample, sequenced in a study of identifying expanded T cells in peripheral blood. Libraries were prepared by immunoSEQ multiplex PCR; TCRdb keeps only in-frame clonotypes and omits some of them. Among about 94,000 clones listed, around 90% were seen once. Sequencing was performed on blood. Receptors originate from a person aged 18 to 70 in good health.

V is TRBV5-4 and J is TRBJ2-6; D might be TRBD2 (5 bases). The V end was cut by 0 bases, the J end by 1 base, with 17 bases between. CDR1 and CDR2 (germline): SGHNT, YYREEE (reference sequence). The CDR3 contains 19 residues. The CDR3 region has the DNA TGTGCCAGCAGCTTGGGAACTAGAATGGGGTATTCTGGGGCCAACGTCCTGACTTTC. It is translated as CASSLGTRMGYSGANVLTF. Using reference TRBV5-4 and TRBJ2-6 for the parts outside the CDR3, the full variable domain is ETGVTQSPTHLIKTRGQQVTLRCSSQSGHNTVSWYQQALGQGPQFIFQYYREEENGRGNFPPRFSGLQFPNYSSELNVNALELDDSALYLCASSLGTRMGYSGANVLTFGAGSRLTVL.

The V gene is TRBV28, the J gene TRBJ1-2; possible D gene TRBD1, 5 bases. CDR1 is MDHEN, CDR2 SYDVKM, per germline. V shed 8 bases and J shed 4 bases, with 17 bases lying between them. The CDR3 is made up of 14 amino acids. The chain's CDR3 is CASWGQSQSYGYTF. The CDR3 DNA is TGTGCCAGCTGGGGCCAGAGCCAGAGCTATGGCTACACCTTC.

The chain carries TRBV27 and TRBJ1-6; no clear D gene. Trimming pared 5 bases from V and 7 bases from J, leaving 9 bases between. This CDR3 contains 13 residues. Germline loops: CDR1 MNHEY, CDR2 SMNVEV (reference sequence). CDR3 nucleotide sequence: TGTGCCAGCAGTCCGAGAGGGAATTCACCCCTCCACTTT. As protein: CASSPRGNSPLHF.

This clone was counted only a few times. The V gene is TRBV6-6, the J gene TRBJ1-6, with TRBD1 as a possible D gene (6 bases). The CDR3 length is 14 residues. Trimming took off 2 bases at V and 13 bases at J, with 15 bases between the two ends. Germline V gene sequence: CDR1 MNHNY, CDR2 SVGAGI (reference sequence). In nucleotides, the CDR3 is TGTGCCAGCAGTTACGGGGGGCCTCAGAATCCCCTCCACTTT. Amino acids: CASSYGGPQNPLHF.

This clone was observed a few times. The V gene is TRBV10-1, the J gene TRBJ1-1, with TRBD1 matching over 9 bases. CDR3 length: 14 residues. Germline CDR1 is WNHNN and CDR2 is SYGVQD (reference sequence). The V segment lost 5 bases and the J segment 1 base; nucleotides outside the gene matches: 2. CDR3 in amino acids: CASSPQGANTEAFF. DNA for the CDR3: TGCGCCAGCAGTCCACAGGGGGCGAACACTGAAGCTTTCTTT.

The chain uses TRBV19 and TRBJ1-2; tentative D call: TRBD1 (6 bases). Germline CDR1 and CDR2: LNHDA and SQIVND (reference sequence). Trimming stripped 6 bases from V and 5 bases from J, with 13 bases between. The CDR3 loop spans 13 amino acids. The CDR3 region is CASRRQGWYGYTF. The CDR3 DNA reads TGTGCCAGTAGGCGGCAGGGGTGGTATGGCTACACCTTC.

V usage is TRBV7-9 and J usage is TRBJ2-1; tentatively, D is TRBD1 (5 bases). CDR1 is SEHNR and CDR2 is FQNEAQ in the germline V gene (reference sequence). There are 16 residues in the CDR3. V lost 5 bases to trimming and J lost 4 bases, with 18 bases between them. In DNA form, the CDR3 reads TGTGCCAGCAGCCCCCGTACAGGCACAGCTTACAATGAGCAGTTCTTC. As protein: CASSPRTGTAYNEQFF.

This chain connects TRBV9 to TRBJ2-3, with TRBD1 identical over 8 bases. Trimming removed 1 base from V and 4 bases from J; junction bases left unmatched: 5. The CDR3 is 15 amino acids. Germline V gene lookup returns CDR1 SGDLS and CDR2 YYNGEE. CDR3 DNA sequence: TGTGCCAGCAGCGTAAGTCAGGGGGCGGCAGATACGCAGTATTTT. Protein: CASSVSQGAADTQYF.

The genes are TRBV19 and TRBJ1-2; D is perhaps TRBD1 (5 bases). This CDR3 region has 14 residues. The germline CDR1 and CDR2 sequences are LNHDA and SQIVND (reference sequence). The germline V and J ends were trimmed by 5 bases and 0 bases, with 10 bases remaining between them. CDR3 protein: CASSWGPANYGYTF. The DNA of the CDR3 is TGTGCCAGTAGTTGGGGCCCAGCTAACTATGGCTACACCTTC.

The CDR3 loop reads CASSQTGTGERRPTGNTIYF. In DNA, the CDR3 is TGCGCCAGCAGTCAAACCGGGACAGGGGAAAGAAGGCCAACTGGAAACACCATATATTTT. The chain combines TRBV4-1 with TRBJ1-3, with TRBD1 matching over 10 bases. The CDR3 loop spans 20 amino acids. Trimming removed 6 bases from V and 2 bases from J; junction bases left unmatched: 19. Germline V lookup: CDR1 MGHRA, CDR2 YSYEKL.

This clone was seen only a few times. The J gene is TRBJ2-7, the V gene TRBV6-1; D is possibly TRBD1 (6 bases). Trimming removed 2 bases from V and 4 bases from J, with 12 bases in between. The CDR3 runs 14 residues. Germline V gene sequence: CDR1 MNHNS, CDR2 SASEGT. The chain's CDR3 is CASSEKGEGYEQYF. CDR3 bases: TGTGCCAGCAGTGAAAAGGGGGAAGGGTACGAGCAGTACTTC.

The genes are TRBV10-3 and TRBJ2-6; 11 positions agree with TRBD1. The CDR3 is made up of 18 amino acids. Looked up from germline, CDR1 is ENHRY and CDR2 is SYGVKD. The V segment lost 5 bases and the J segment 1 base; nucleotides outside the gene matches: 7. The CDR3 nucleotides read TGTGCCATCAGTACCGGGACAGGGGGTCTGTCTGGGGCCAACGTCCTGACTTTC. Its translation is CAISTGTGGLSGANVLTF.

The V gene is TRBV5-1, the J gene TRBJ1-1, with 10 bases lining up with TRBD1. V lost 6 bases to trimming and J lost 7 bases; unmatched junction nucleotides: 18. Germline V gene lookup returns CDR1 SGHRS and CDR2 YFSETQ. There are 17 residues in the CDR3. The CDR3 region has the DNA TGCGCCAGCACCAGGACCGGGACAGGGGATAGTTCGGGTGAAGCTTTCTTT. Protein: CASTRTGTGDSSGEAFF.

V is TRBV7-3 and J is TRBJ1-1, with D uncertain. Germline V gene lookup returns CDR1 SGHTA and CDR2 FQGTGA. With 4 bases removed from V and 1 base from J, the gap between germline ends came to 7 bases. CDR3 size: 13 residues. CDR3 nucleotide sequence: TGTGCCAGCAGCTCAGGACGGAACACTGAAGCTTTCTTT. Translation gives CASSSGRNTEAFF.

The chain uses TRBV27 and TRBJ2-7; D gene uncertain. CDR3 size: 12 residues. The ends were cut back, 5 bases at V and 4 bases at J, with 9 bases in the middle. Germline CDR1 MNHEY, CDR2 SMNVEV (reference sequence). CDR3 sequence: CASSHVGYEQYF. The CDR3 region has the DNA TGTGCCAGCAGTCATGTCGGGTACGAGCAGTACTTC.

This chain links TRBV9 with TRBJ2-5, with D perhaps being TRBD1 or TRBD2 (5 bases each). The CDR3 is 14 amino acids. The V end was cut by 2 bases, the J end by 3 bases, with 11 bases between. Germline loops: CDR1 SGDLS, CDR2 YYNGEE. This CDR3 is CASSVGVNKETQYF. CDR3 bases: TGTGCCAGCAGCGTGGGGGTAAATAAAGAGACCCAGTACTTC.

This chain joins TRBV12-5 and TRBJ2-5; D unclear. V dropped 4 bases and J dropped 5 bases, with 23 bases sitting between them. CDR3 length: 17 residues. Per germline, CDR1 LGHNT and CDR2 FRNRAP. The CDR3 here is CASGSYFKDPPGETQYF. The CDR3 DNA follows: TGTGCTAGTGGTTCTTACTTCAAGGACCCCCCTGGGGAGACCCAGTACTTC.

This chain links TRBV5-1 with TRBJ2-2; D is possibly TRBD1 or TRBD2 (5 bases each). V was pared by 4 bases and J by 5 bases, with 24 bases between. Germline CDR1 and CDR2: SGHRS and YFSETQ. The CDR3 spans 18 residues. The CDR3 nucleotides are TGCGCCAGCAGCCGAAACACTAACGGGGCAGGAGATACCGGGGAGCTGTTTTTT. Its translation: CASSRNTNGAGDTGELFF.